This is a list of T cell receptor beta chains from one sample in a study of blood T cell repertoires in COVID-19. Some clones are missing from TCRdb's copy, which holds only in-frame ones; the method was immunoSEQ multiplex PCR. This table holds roughly 300,000 clones, roughly 83% found once. Sequencing input: peripheral blood. The receptors shown here come from a human donor with COVID-19, enrolled during active disease. The donor label of this sample is uncertain. CDR3s include the opening cysteine and the closing phenylalanine or tryptophan. D genes are given only for firm matches. Only some rows state a clone size, as once, few, many or a class for expanded clones.

>-|TRBV30|-|TRBJ1-1
TGTGCCTGGAGTAGCAGGGTTGGTGAAGCTTTCTTT
CAWSSRVGEAFF
>-|TRBV6-1|TRBD1|TRBJ2-3
TGTGCCAGCAGTGAAGCGCAGTCCCGGACAGGGGCGCAGTATTTT
CASSEAQSRTGAQYF
>-|TRBV7-2|-|TRBJ2-7
TGTGCCAGCAGCCCCGACAGGACCTCCTACGAGCAGTACTTC
CASSPDRTSYEQYF
>-|TRBV2|TRBD2|TRBJ2-3
TGTGCCAGCAGCCCAACCAGACTAGCGGGTGCAGATACGCAGTATTTT
CASSPTRLAGADTQYF
>once|TRBV7-2|TRBD2|TRBJ2-3
TGTGCCAGCAGCACGAGGACTAGCGGGAGTCCCCGGAACACAGATACGCAGTATTTT
CASSTRTSGSPRNTDTQYF
>-|TRBV19|TRBD1|TRBJ2-7
TGTGCCAGTAGTAGCACTCGGGACAGGGGAAGCGGTGAGCAGTACTTC
CASSSTRDRGSGEQYF
>-|TRBV29-1|-|TRBJ1-1
TGCAGCGTTGAGGAGATTGTAGCTTTCTTT
CSVEEIVAFF
>-|TRBV6-6|-|TRBJ1-2
TGTGCCAGCAGTTACGGAGGGGAACTAGCTAACTATGGCTACACCTTC
CASSYGGELANYGYTF
>-|TRBV4-3|TRBD1|TRBJ1-4
TGCGCCAGCAGCCAAGATAGGTCAGGGTTCGACAGGGAGGTTTTT
CASSQDRSGFDREVF
>once|TRBV15|TRBD1|TRBJ1-1
TGTGCCACCAGCTCCCGACAGGGAGTACGGACTGAAGCTTTCTTT
CATSSRQGVRTEAFF
>-|TRBV4-1|TRBD1|TRBJ2-7
TGCGCCAGCAGCCGGACAGGGGCCCCCGAGCAGTACTTC
CASSRTGAPEQYF
>-|TRBV19|-|TRBJ1-1
TGTGCCAGTAGTATAAGAGGTCGTGGGGAAGCTTTCTTT
CASSIRGRGEAFF
>few|TRBV4-1|-|TRBJ2-7
TGCGCCAGCAGCCAGGGGGAGTGGGACTCAACCTCCTACGAGCAGTACTTC
CASSQGEWDSTSYEQYF
>few|TRBV20-1|-|TRBJ2-1
TGCAGTGCTAGTGAGGGTCGGGTCTTAGCGAGCTCCTACAATGAGCAGTTCTTC
CSASEGRVLASSYNEQFF
>-|TRBV12-1|-|TRBJ2-7
TGTGCCAGCAGCCCCCCCCAACCGGAGGGAGAGTTGGTCTCCTCCTACGAGCAGTACTTC
CASSPPQPEGELVSSYEQYF
>-|TRBV19|TRBD1|TRBJ2-3
TGTGCCAGTAGCGGGACAGGGGGCGTCACAGATACGCAGTATTTT
CASSGTGGVTDTQYF
>-|TRBV15|-|TRBJ2-7
TGTGCCACCAGCAGGGGCGGGACCTCCTACGAGCAGTACTTC
CATSRGGTSYEQYF
>once|TRBV7-3|-|TRBJ2-7
TGTGCCAGCAGCTTAAACTCAGGCCTCTCCTACGAGCAGTACTTC
CASSLNSGLSYEQYF
>once|TRBV6-1|TRBD2|TRBJ2-7
TGTGCCAGCAGTGGGGGGGTTAGGGGAGGGACCTACGAGCAGTACTTC
CASSGGVRGGTYEQYF
>-|TRBV18|-|TRBJ2-1
TGTGCCAGCTCACCAGCCGGACTAGGGGGGGATGAGCAGTTCTTC
CASSPAGLGGDEQFF
>-|TRBV5-1|TRBD1|TRBJ1-4
TGCGCCAGCAGCCCGGGACAGGGGGCAACTAATGAAAAACTGTTTTTT
CASSPGQGATNEKLFF
>-|TRBV11-2|TRBD2|TRBJ2-1
TGTGCCAGCAGCCTAAATACGGGACTAGCGGGAGGCGGGAATGAGCAGTTCTTC
CASSLNTGLAGGGNEQFF
>few|TRBV7-2|-|TRBJ2-1
TGTGCCAGCAGCTTAGTGATGGCAATAGGACCGAGGAGGAATGAGCAGTTCTTC
CASSLVMAIGPRRNEQFF
>-|TRBV5-1|TRBD2|TRBJ2-7
TGCGCCAGCAGCTGGGGGACTAGCGCAACCTACGAGCAGTACTTC
CASSWGTSATYEQYF
>-|TRBV7-2|-|TRBJ2-2
TGTGCCAGCAGTTCCCAGCGAGGGGGGAGGGCCGGCACCGGGGAGCTGTTTTTT
CASSSQRGGRAGTGELFF
>-|TRBV27|-|TRBJ1-1
TGTGCCAGCAGTTTTCAGCAGGGCGTGGAAGCTTTCTTT
CASSFQQGVEAFF
>-|TRBV30|-|TRBJ2-5
TGTGCCTGGAGTTGGGGCGGTCAAGAGACCCAGTACTTC
CAWSWGGQETQYF
>-|TRBV6-6|-|TRBJ1-1
TGTGCCAGCAGTTACTCAGGGGGTAGTACTGAAGCTTTCTTT
CASSYSGGSTEAFF
>-|TRBV18|-|TRBJ2-2
TGTGCCAGCTCACCACCGGCTTATCAGTCCGGGGAGCTGTTTTTT
CASSPPAYQSGELFF
>-|TRBV5-1|-|TRBJ2-7
TGCGCCAGCAGCCTGGGCGGAGTCGGTGACGAGCAGTACTTC
CASSLGGVGDEQYF
>once|TRBV28|TRBD1|TRBJ1-2
TGTGCCAGCAGTCTGGGGACAGGGGTATTCGATGGCTACACCTTC
CASSLGTGVFDGYTF
>few|TRBV2|TRBD2|TRBJ2-1
TGTGCCAGCAGAGGGACTAGCAGTTACAATGAGCAGTTCTTC
CASRGTSSYNEQFF
>once|TRBV29-1|TRBD1|TRBJ2-7
TGCAGCGTCGGACAGGGGGCGGGTGAGCAGTACTTC
CSVGQGAGEQYF
>many|TRBV16|-|TRBJ1-2
TGTGCCAGCAGCCAATCCCCCTCAAATCGGAGAGCTAACTATGGCTACACCTTC
CASSQSPSNRRANYGYTF
>-|TRBV6-5|-|TRBJ1-1
TGTGCCAGCAGTTACAGGGGGGGGTACACTGAAGCTTTCTTT
CASSYRGGYTEAFF
>-|TRBV30|-|TRBJ1-2
TGTGCCTGGAGCGTAGGGGCTTTTTCTGGCTATGGCTACACCTTC
CAWSVGAFSGYGYTF
>-|TRBV6-2/TRBV6-3|TRBD1|TRBJ1-2
TGTGCCAGCAGTTCCGGGACAGGGGGTCGCTCGGCTAACTATGGCTACACCTTC
CASSSGTGGRSANYGYTF
>-|TRBV2|TRBD2|TRBJ2-7
TGTGCCAGCACTGGACTAGCGGGGCTCTACGAGCAGTACTTC
CASTGLAGLYEQYF
>once|TRBV19|TRBD2|TRBJ2-5
TGTGCCAGTAGTTCCCAGGGAGGGGAGACCCAGTACTTC
CASSSQGGETQYF
>few|TRBV7-2|TRBD1|TRBJ2-7
TGTGCCAGCAGCCCATTGACAGGGGGTTCCTACGAGCAGTACTTC
CASSPLTGGSYEQYF
>-|TRBV10-1|-|TRBJ1-1
TGCGCCAGCAGTGATAGCGGGGGCGCAGGGACTGAAGCTTTCTTT
CASSDSGGAGTEAFF
>-|TRBV7-3|-|TRBJ2-3
TGTGCCAGCAGCCCAAGGAGAAACCCGGCAGATACGCAGTATTTT
CASSPRRNPADTQYF
>-|TRBV15|TRBD1|TRBJ2-5
TGTGCCACCAGCACTAGGACAGGGGGTGAAGAGACCCAGTACTTC
CATSTRTGGEETQYF
>-|TRBV19|-|TRBJ1-2
TGTGCCAGTAGTATATGGAGGCAGATCTATGGCTACACCTTC
CASSIWRQIYGYTF
>-|TRBV5-1|TRBD1|TRBJ2-7
TGCGCCAGCAGCTTTAGGGACAGGGACTACGAGCAGTACTTC
CASSFRDRDYEQYF
>few|TRBV30|-|TRBJ1-6
TGTGCCTGGAGCCTTCCAGGGGAGGGTTCACCCCTCCACTTT
CAWSLPGEGSPLHF
>few|TRBV12-5|-|TRBJ1-6
TGTGCTAGTGGGGTACGTCTCGCGGATTCACCCCTCCACTTT
CASGVRLADSPLHF
>-|TRBV19|-|TRBJ1-2
TGTGCCAGTAGTATAGAACGGGGTAGAGGTGGCTACACCTTC
CASSIERGRGGYTF
>-|TRBV9|TRBD2|TRBJ2-5
TGTGCCAGCAGCGTAGAGGCGGGAGGGCCACAGGAGACCCAGTACTTC
CASSVEAGGPQETQYF